This T cell receptor (beta chain) was found in a study of identifying expanded T cells in peripheral blood. Germline V gene data show CDR1 as SGHAT and CDR2 as FQDESV (reference sequence). V was cut by 1 base and J by 0 bases, with 8 bases left in between. The CDR3 extends over 15 amino acids. With regard to this clone: Its antigen is as yet unknown.

Study-level findings and limits: Clone count variance between roughly 2-week samples rose with total template count. Approximately 1.2 clones differed between technical replicates, versus approximately 16 and 19 over time.

Profiled with immunoSEQ multiplex PCR; TCRdb holds only in-frame clones, not every one. The data contain 90,000 to 110,000 clones, 88% of them singletons. This chain links TRBV11-1 with TRBJ2-3; D unclear. The source material was blood. The sequence was collected from a person between 18 and 70 years old in good health. DNA of the CDR3: TGTGCCAGCAGCTTAGGTGGAAGGAGCACAGATACGCAGTATTTT. Amino acid sequence: CASSLGGRSTDTQYF.